Sequencing of this T cell receptor beta chain was carried out in a study of T cell responses to AZD1222 COVID-19 vaccine. Whole-study context: Second doses that came at about 4 or about 12 weeks were put together.

Points on this clone: Its target is unknown.

Overall study results and limits: Donors skewed white British and female; clonal diversity was possibly underestimated.

TCRdb's table, derived via immunoSEQ multiplex PCR, lists solely in-frame clones and lacks some. The data contain about 100,000 clones, 85% to 95% of them singletons. V was pared by 5 bases and J by 0 bases, with 10 bases between. Germline V gene sequence: CDR1 SEHNR, CDR2 FQNEAQ (reference sequence). This CDR3 comprises 14 residues. The sequence was obtained from an adult in good health. The sample here was peripheral blood, taken on day 0 of AZD1222 vaccination. This chain connects TRBV7-9 to TRBJ1-1; TRBD1 is a possible D gene (6 bases). In DNA form, the CDR3 reads TGTGCCAGCAGCGGAGGGGGGATGAACACTGAAGCTTTCTTT. This gives the protein CASSGGGMNTEAFF. The variable domain in full, with the rest retrieved from reference TRBV7-9 and TRBJ1-1, is DTGVSQNPRHKITKRGQNVTFRCDPISEHNRLYWYRQTLGQGPEFLTYFQNEAQLEKSRLLSDRFSAERPKGSFSTLEIQRTEQGDSAMYLCASSGGGMNTEAFFGQGTRLTVV.